This passage covers 4 T cell receptor beta chains from one sample sequenced in a study of blood T cells in healthy people across ages. A second roughly 7 to 11 cycle PCR used barcoded and J-beta primers. TCRdb re-called the 5' RACE reads through MiXCR, storing one row per CDR3 protein. This sample has just over 800,000 distinct CDR3 sequences, with about 59% found just once. Sequencing used blood. These receptors came from a young man in good health.

V gene TRBV5-1 combines with J gene TRBJ2-1; D is unresolved. Trimming pared 1 base from V and 9 bases from J, leaving 26 bases between. CDR1 SGHRS and CDR2 YFSETQ come from the germline V gene. This CDR3 comprises 18 residues. CDR3 coding DNA: TGCGCCAGCAGCTTGTATCTATTTAGCAAACTTTCATCGGGTGAGCAGTTCTTC. Encoded protein: CASSLYLFSKLSSGEQFF.

The V gene is TRBV5-1, the J gene TRBJ2-1; D possibly corresponds to TRBD1 (6 bases). V lost 5 bases and J 8 bases, leaving 17 bases between the germline ends. Germline loops: CDR1 SGHRS, CDR2 YFSETQ. The CDR3 has 14 amino acids. The CDR3 coding sequence is TGCGCCAGCAGTTCGGACAGAACGGAGGATGAGCAGTTCTTC. Protein product: CASSSDRTEDEQFF.

This clonotype was seen a few times. Written as DNA, the CDR3 is TGCAGCGCCCCGGGACTATACAATGAGCAGTTCTTC. This gives the protein CSAPGLYNEQFF. The rearrangement uses TRBV29-1 and TRBJ2-1; TRBD2 agrees at 7 bases. Germline values: CDR1 SQVTM, CDR2 ANQGSEA. After removal of 7 bases from V and 4 bases from J, the junction contained 4 bases not matched to a gene. The CDR3 runs 12 residues.

This clonotype was observed at least ten times. The rearrangement uses TRBV7-2 and TRBJ2-3; no reliable D call. This CDR3 comprises 16 residues. V was cut by 2 bases and J by 5 bases, with 17 bases left in between. Germline V lookup: CDR1 SGHTA, CDR2 FQGNSA. CDR3 DNA: TGTGCCAGCAGCTTATTTAGACGGTCCGAAGGAGATACGCAGTATTTT. Residues: CASSLFRRSEGDTQYF.